The sequence of this T cell receptor (beta chain) was determined in a study of cytomegalovirus exposure and HLA in healthy donors. Turning to the study itself: Earlier, 150 million to 200 million T cells were analyzed, and 117 million unique TCR beta sequences were found among them. Of the donors genotyped, several hundred in all, about 76% fell in the Caucasian-associated ancestry cluster.

Although they were nominally healthy when sampled, donors likely had unrecorded immune exposures. Notes on the study in general: The study recorded 164 TCR beta chains that were cytomegalovirus-associated.

Concerning this clone: Its antigen is unidentified.

From germline, CDR1 is MGHRA and CDR2 YSYEKL. With 2 bases clipped from V and 5 bases from J, the junction kept 4 bases outside the gene matches. The CDR3 totals 14 residues. This PCR relied on a set of 60 Vbeta primers and 13 Jbeta primers. Clones were read by immunoSEQ multiplex PCR, and TCRdb kept only the in-frame ones, dropping some. This table holds around 130,000 clones, around two thirds found once. Sequencing input: PBMCs. The TCR comes from a human donor in good health. The chain is built from TRBV4-1 and TRBJ2-5; 8 positions match TRBD1. CDR3 sequence (DNA): TGCGCCAGCAGCCAATGGACAGGGTCGGAGACCCAGTACTTC. Encoded protein: CASSQWTGSETQYF.